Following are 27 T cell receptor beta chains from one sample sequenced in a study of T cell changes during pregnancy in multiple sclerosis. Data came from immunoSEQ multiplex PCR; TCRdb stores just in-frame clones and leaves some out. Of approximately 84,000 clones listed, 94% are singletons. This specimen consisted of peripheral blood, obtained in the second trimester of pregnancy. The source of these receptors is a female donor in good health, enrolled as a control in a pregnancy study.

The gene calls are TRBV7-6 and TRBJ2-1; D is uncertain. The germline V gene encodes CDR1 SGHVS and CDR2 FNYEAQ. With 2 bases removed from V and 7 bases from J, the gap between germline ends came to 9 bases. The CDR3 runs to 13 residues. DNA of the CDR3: TGTGCCAGCAGCTTAATGAGCCGAAATGAGCAGTTCTTC. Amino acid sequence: CASSLMSRNEQFF.

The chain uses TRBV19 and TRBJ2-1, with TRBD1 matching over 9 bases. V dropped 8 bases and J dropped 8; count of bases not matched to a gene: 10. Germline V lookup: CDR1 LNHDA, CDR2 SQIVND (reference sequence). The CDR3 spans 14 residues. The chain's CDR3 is CASGPGQGLHEQFF. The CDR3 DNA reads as TGTGCCAGTGGTCCGGGACAGGGTCTCCATGAGCAGTTCTTC.

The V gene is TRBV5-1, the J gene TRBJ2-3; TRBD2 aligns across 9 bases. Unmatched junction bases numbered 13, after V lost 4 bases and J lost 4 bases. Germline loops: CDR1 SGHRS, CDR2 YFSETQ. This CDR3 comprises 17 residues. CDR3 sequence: CASSGSIAGVRSDTQYF. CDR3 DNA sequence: TGCGCCAGCAGCGGATCCATAGCGGGAGTCCGGTCAGATACGCAGTATTTT.

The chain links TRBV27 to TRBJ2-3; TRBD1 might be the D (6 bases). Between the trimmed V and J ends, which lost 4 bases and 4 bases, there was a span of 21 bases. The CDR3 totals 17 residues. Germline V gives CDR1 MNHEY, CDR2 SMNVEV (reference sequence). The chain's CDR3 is CASSSPGTRGPPDTQYF. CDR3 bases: TGTGCCAGCAGTTCCCCCGGGACCAGGGGACCCCCAGATACGCAGTATTTT.

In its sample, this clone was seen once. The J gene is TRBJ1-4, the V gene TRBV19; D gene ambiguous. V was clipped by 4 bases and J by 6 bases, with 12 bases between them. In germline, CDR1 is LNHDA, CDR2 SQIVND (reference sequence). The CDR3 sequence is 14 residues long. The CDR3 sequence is CASSSGRVDEKLFF. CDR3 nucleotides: TGTGCCAGTAGTAGTGGGAGAGTTGATGAAAAACTGTTTTTT.

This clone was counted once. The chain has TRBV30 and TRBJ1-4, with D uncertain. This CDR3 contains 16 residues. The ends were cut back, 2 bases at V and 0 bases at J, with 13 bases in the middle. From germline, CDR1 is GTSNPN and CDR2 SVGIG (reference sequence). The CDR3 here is CAWSQLRGTTNEKLFF. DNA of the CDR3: TGTGCCTGGAGTCAACTTCGCGGGACAACTAATGAAAAACTGTTTTTT.

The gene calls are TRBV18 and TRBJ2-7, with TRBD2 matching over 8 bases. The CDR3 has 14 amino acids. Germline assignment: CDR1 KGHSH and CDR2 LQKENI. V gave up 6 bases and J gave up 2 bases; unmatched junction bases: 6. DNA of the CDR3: TGTGCCAGCTCCCCCGGGAGGGGTGCCTACGAGCAGTACTTC. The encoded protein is CASSPGRGAYEQYF.

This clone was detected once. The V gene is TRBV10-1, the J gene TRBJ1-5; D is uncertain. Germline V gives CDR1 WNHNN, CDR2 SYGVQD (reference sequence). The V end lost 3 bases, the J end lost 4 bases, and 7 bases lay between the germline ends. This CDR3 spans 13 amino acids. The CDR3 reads CASSDVVNQPQHF. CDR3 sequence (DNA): TGCGCCAGCAGTGATGTTGTAAATCAGCCCCAGCATTTT.

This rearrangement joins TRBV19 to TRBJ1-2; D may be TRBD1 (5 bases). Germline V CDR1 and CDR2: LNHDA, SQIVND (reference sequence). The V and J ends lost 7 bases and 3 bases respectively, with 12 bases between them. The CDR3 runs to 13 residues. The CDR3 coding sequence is TGTGCCAGTACACAGGCGACTTACTATGGCTACACCTTC. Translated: CASTQATYYGYTF.

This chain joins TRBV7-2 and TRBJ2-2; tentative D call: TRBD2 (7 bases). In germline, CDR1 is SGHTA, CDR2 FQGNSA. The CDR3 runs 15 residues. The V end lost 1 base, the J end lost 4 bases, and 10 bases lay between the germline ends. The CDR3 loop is CASSLGAGATGELFF. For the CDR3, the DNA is TGTGCCAGCAGCTTAGGGGCGGGGGCCACCGGGGAGCTGTTTTTT.

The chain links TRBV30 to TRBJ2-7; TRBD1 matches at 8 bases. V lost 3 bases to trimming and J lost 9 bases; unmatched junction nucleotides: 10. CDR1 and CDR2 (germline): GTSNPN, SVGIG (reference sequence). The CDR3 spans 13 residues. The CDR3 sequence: CAWSGQGLTRQYF. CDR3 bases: TGTGCCTGGAGCGGACAGGGATTGACACGGCAGTACTTC.

As DNA, the CDR3 is TGTGCCAGCAGCAAGGATGACAGGGGAATCTATGGCTACACCTTC. Translation: CASSKDDRGIYGYTF. V gene TRBV7-9 combines with J gene TRBJ1-2; 8 bases align to TRBD1. The CDR3 covers 15 residues. The junction had 9 bases not matched to a gene; V was cut back by 5 bases and J by 4 bases. The germline gives CDR1 SEHNR, CDR2 FQNEAQ (reference sequence).

The CDR3 protein is CARSFSRRGRVTDTQYF. The CDR3 region has the DNA TGTGCCAGAAGCTTTAGTCGGCGGGGGCGCGTCACAGATACGCAGTATTTT. J is TRBJ2-3 and V is TRBV5-3; D is possibly TRBD2 (7 bases). TRBV5-3 is treated as an ORF (open reading frame) with a function not yet certain. The V gene lost 2 bases and the J gene lost 2 bases, with 18 bases spanning the gap. The CDR3 has 17 amino acids.

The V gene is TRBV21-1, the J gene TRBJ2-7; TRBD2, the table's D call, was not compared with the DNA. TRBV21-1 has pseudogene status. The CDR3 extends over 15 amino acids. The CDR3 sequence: CASSTGLATGDEQYF. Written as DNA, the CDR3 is TGTGCCAGCAGCACCGGACTAGCGACCGGGGACGAGCAGTACTTC.

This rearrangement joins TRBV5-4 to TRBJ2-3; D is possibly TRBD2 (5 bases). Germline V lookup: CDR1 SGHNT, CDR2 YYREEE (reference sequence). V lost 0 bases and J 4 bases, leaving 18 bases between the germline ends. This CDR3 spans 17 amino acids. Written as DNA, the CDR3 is TGTGCCAGCAGCTTGGCCTATGCGGGTACCTCCCCAGATACGCAGTATTTT. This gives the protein CASSLAYAGTSPDTQYF.

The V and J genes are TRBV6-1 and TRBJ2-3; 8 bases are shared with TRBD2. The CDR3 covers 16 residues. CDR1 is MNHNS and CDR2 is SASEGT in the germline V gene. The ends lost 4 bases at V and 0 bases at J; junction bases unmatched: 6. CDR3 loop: CASSGIAGRSTDTQYF. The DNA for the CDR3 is TGTGCCAGCAGTGGTATAGCGGGAAGGAGCACAGATACGCAGTATTTT.

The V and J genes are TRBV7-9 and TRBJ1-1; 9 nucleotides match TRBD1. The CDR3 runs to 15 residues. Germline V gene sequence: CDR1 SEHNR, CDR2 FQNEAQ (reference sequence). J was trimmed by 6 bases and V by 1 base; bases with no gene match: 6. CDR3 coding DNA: TGTGCCAGCAGCTTAGTATACAGGGGGCGCCCTGAAGCTTTCTTT. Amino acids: CASSLVYRGRPEAFF.

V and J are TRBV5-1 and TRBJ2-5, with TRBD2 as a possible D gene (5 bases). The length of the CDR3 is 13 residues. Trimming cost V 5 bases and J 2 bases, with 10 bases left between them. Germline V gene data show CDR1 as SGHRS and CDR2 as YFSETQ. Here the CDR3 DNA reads TGCGCCAGCAGTCAAGCGGTTCAAGAGACCCAGTACTTC. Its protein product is CASSQAVQETQYF. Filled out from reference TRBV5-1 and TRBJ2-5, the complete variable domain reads KAGVTQTPRYLIKTRGQQVTLSCSPISGHRSVSWYQQTPGQGLQFLFEYFSETQRNKGNFPGRFSGRQFSNSRSEMNVSTLELGDSALYLCASSQAVQETQYFGPGTRLLVL.

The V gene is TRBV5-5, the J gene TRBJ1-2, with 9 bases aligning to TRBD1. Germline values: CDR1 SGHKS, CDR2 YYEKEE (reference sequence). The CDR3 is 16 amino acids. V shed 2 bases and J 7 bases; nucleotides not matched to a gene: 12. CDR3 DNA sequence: TGTGCCAGCAGCTTCTTCCGGGACAGGGCTTCGGGTGGCTACACCTTC. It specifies CASSFFRDRASGGYTF.

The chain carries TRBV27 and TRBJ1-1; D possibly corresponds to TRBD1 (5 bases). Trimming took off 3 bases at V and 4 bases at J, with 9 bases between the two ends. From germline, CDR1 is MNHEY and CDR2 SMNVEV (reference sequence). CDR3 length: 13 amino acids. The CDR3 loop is CASSFLDSTEAFF. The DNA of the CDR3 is TGTGCCAGCAGTTTCCTTGACAGCACTGAAGCTTTCTTT.

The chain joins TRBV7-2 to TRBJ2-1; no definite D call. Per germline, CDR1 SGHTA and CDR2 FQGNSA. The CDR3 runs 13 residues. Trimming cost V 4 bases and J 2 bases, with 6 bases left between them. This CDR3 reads CASSSVAYNEQFF. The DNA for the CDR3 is TGTGCCAGCAGCTCAGTGGCCTACAATGAGCAGTTCTTC.

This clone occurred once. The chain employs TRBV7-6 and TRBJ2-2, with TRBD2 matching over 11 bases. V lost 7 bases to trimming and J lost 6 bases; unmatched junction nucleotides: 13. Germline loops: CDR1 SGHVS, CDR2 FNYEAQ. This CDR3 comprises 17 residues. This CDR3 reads CASNRRLAGINAGELFF. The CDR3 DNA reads TGTGCCAGCAACCGAAGACTAGCGGGAATTAACGCCGGGGAGCTGTTTTTT.

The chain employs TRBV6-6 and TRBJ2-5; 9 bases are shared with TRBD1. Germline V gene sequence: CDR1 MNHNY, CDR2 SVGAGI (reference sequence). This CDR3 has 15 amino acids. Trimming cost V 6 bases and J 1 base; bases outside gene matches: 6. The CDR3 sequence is CASRRRQGVQETQYF. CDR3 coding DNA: TGTGCCAGCAGACGCCGACAGGGGGTCCAAGAGACCCAGTACTTC.

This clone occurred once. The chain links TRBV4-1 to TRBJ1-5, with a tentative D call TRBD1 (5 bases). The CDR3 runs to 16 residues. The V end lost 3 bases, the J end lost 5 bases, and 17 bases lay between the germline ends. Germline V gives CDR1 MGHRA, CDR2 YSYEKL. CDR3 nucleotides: TGCGCCAGCAGCCATACAGGTTCGAGTTATTATCAGCCCCAGCATTTT. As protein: CASSHTGSSYYQPQHF.

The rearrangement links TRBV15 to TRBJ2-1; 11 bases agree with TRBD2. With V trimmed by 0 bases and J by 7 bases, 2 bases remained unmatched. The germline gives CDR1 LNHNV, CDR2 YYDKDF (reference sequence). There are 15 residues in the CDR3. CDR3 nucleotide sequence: TGTGCCACCAGCAGAGATCCTAGCGGGAGGAATGAGCAGTTCTTC. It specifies CATSRDPSGRNEQFF.

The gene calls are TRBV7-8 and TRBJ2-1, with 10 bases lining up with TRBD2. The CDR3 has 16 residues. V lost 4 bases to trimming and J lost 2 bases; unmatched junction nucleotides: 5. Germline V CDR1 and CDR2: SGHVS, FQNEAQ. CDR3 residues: CASSSTGLAAYNEQFF. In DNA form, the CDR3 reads TGTGCCAGCAGCTCAACTGGACTAGCGGCCTACAATGAGCAGTTCTTC.

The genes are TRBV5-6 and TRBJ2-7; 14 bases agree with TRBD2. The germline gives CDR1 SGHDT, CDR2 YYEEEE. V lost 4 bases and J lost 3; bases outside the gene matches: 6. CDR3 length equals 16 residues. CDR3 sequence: CASSRTSGRRGYEQYF. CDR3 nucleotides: TGTGCCAGCAGCCGGACTAGCGGGAGGAGGGGCTACGAGCAGTACTTC.